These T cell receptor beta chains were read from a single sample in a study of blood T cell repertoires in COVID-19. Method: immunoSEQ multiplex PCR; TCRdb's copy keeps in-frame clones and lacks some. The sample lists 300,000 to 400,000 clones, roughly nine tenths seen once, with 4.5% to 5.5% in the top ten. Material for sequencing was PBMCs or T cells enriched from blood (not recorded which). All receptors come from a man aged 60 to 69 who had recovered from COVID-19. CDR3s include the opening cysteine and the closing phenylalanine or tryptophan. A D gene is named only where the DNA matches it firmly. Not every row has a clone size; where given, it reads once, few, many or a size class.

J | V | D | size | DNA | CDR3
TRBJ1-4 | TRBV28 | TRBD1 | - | TGTGCCAGCAGGGTGGGACTTAGGGGGCCTAATGAAAAACTGTTTTTT | CASRVGLRGPNEKLFF
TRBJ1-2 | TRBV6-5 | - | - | TGTGCCAGCAGTAAATCACGGGGGGCCAACTATGGCTACACCTTC | CASSKSRGANYGYTF
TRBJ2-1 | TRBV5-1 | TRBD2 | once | TGCGCCAGCAGACGACTAGCGGAGATGTCCTACAATGAGCAGTTCTTC | CASRRLAEMSYNEQFF
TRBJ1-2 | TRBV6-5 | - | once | TGTGCCAGCAGTTACACGTCGACAGCCCCGGGCTACACCTTC | CASSYTSTAPGYTF
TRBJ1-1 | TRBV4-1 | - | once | TGCGCCAGCAGCCACCTTTCCGCGGGGGAGGCTTATGAAGCTTTCTTT | CASSHLSAGEAYEAFF
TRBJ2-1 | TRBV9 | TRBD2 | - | TGTGCCAGCAGGCCGTCAGGAGCGGGAGACCAGCAGTTCTTC | CASRPSGAGDQQFF
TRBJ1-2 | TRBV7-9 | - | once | TGTGCCATATCCTCGGGGGGCTACGGCTACACCTTC | CAISSGGYGYTF
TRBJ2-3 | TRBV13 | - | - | TGTGCCAGCAGCTTAGCGTCCAGGGCAGATACGCAGTATTTT | CASSLASRADTQYF
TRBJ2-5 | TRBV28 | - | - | TGTGCCAGCAGTCCTCAAGGAGGGACGGAGACCCAGTACTTC | CASSPQGGTETQYF
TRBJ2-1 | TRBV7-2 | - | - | TGTGCCAGCAGCTCTCCCGGGGAGATAATATATTACAATGAGCAGTTCTTC | CASSSPGEIIYYNEQFF
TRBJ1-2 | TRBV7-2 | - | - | TGTGCCAGCAGGACAGATCAGAACTATGGCTACACCTTC | CASRTDQNYGYTF
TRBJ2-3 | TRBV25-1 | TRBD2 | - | TGTGCCAGCAGTGAATATAAGGCGGGAGAAGCAGATACGCAGTATTTT | CASSEYKAGEADTQYF
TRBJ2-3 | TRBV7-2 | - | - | TGTGCCAGCAGCTTAGACGAGGCCCGGAAGACAGATACGCAGTATTTT | CASSLDEARKTDTQYF
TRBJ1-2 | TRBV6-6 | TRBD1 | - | TGTGCCAGCAGCCCGACAGGGTCCTATGGCTACACCTTC | CASSPTGSYGYTF
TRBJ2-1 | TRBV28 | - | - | TGTGCCAGCAGTTTGTTTAAAAACGAGCCCTACAATGAGCAGTTCTTC | CASSLFKNEPYNEQFF
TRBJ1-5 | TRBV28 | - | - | TGTGCCAGCAGTTTAAAGGAGAACACCCTAGATCAGCCCCAGCATTTT | CASSLKENTLDQPQHF
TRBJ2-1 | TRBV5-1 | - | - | TGCGCCAGCAGCATGCAGGGGACCGACAATGAGCAGTTCTTC | CASSMQGTDNEQFF